Presented here are 8 T cell receptor beta chains from one specimen sequenced in a study of graft-versus-host responses after intestinal transplantation. No antigen is known for these receptors. Assay: immunoSEQ multiplex PCR; the TCRdb copy retains only in-frame clones and omits some. Of tens of thousands of clones listed, about 80% are singletons. Sample: unstimulated CD8+ T cells sorted from spleen or lymph node cells, taken before intestinal transplant. These TCRs come from a human donor who received an intestinal transplant.

The chain has TRBV7-9 and TRBJ2-7, with TRBD2 as a possible D gene (6 bases). This CDR3 has 14 amino acids. Deletions cut 4 bases from V and 0 bases from J, with 10 bases between. The V gene's germline CDR1 is SEHNR and CDR2 FQNEAQ (reference sequence). For the CDR3, the DNA is TGTGCCAGCAGCTATGACGGGAGCTCCTACGAGCAGTACTTC. Translated: CASSYDGSSYEQYF. Full variable domain (missing parts from reference TRBV7-9 and TRBJ2-7): DTGVSQNPRHKITKRGQNVTFRCDPISEHNRLYWYRQTLGQGPEFLTYFQNEAQLEKSRLLSDRFSAERPKGSFSTLEIQRTEQGDSAMYLCASSYDGSSYEQYFGPGTRLTVT.

The chain is built from TRBV10-2 and TRBJ2-1, with D maybe TRBD2 (6 bases). Germline CDR1 and CDR2: WSHSY and SAAADI. V lost 6 bases to trimming and J lost 7 bases, with 13 bases between them. This CDR3 contains 13 residues. CDR3 sequence (DNA): TGCGCCAGCAGCTCGGGACTTCAGAATGAGCAGTTCTTC. The encoded protein is CASSSGLQNEQFF.

The rearrangement uses TRBV11-2 and TRBJ2-7; 9 nucleotides agree with TRBD2. The CDR3 length is 13 residues. Germline CDR1 SGHAT, CDR2 FQNNGV. V gave up 5 bases and J gave up 7 bases; unmatched junction bases: 6. CDR3 sequence reads: CASSEGLAWEQYF. The DNA of the CDR3 is TGTGCCAGCAGCGAAGGACTAGCGTGGGAGCAGTACTTC.

V usage is TRBV6-6 and J usage is TRBJ1-2, with TRBD1 matching 7 bases. Germline V gene sequence: CDR1 MNHNY, CDR2 SVGAGI (reference sequence). V shed 6 bases, J shed 4 bases, and the junction held 8 bases outside the gene matches. The CDR3 is made up of 14 amino acids. CDR3 in DNA: TGTGCCAGCAGCCTTGCCGGGACAGCCTATGGCTACACCTTC. Amino acid sequence: CASSLAGTAYGYTF.

The CDR3 loop is CASSSGLAGIHYNEQFF. The CDR3 nucleotides are TGTGCCAGCAGCTCGGGACTAGCGGGGATCCACTACAATGAGCAGTTCTTC. The chain uses TRBV7-9 and TRBJ2-1; the match to TRBD2 covers 13 bases. The CDR3 length is 17 residues. From germline, CDR1 is SEHNR and CDR2 FQNEAQ (reference sequence). V shed 4 bases and J 3 bases; nucleotides not matched to a gene: 6. The whole variable domain, filled in from reference TRBV7-9 and TRBJ2-1, reads DTGVSQNPRHKITKRGQNVTFRCDPISEHNRLYWYRQTLGQGPEFLTYFQNEAQLEKSRLLSDRFSAERPKGSFSTLEIQRTEQGDSAMYLCASSSGLAGIHYNEQFFGPGTRLTVL.

This clone showed up just once. The chain is built from TRBV4-1 and TRBJ2-1; the match to TRBD2 covers 10 bases. The CDR3 extends over 15 amino acids. In germline, CDR1 is MGHRA, CDR2 YSYEKL. J was trimmed by 6 bases and V by 1 base; bases with no gene match: 3. CDR3 loop: CASSQARTSGNEQFF. The CDR3, as DNA: TGCGCCAGCAGCCAAGCAAGGACTAGCGGCAATGAGCAGTTCTTC.

CDR3 DNA sequence: TGTGCCAGCAGCGTATTGTCAAGAGGCGGGGAAGAGACCCAGTACTTC. Protein: CASSVLSRGGEETQYF. The chain is built from TRBV9 and TRBJ2-5; D may be TRBD2 (6 bases). The CDR3 has 16 residues. Trimming removed 1 base from V and 3 bases from J, with 16 bases in between. Germline lookup yields CDR1 SGDLS and CDR2 YYNGEE.

V and J are TRBV11-2 and TRBJ2-7; TRBD2 is a possible D gene (6 bases). Germline CDR1 is SGHAT and CDR2 is FQNNGV. Trimming shortened V by 2 bases and J by 2 bases, and 10 bases separated the two germline ends. The CDR3 consists of 14 residues. The CDR3 here is CASSLLAPTYEQYF. Here the CDR3 DNA reads TGTGCCAGCAGCTTACTAGCGCCGACCTACGAGCAGTACTTC.